These 20 T cell receptor beta chains came from one sample sequenced in a study of OX40 agonist ivuxolimab in advanced cancers. Profiling relied on immunoSEQ multiplex PCR, and the TCRdb table lists in-frame clones only, not all of them. The sample consists of roughly 95,000 clones, over 75% of them appearing once. The sequencing here drew on CD4+ or CD8+ T cells sorted from blood, taken in a trial of the OX40 agonist ivuxolimab. The receptors shown here come from an adult with an advanced solid tumor such as melanoma, head and neck, liver or kidney cancer.

V gene TRBV2 combines with J gene TRBJ2-5; unclear D gene. The last part of the DNA fits TRBJ2-7 better; the J call may be wrong. Per germline, CDR1 SNHLY and CDR2 FYNNEI. The CDR3 is made up of 11 amino acids. The CDR3 nucleotides read TGTGCCAGCCGGAGAGCCTACGAGCAGTACTTC. Protein sequence: CASRRAYEQYF.

The CDR3 region has the DNA TGTGCCAGTAGTCGGGACGCCAACTATGGCTACACCTTC. Its protein product is CASSRDANYGYTF. The J gene is TRBJ1-2, the V gene TRBV19; tentatively, D is TRBD1 (5 bases). Trimming cost V 5 bases and J 2 bases, with 9 bases left between them. The CDR3 has 13 amino acids. Germline CDR1 is LNHDA and CDR2 is SQIVND (reference sequence).

Note on this clone: The same CDR3 is also encoded by other DNA sequences in this sample. The chain is built from TRBV10-3 and TRBJ2-7, with D maybe TRBD2 (5 bases). The germline CDR1 and CDR2 sequences are ENHRY and SYGVKD. Trimming left V 3 bases short and J 1 base short, with 10 bases between. The CDR3 loop spans 14 amino acids. The CDR3 DNA is TGTGCCATCAGTGATGGCGGGCTTTCCTACGAGCAGTACTTC. It translates to CAISDGGLSYEQYF.

This chain links TRBV7-6 with TRBJ1-1, with TRBD1 as a possible D gene (6 bases). This CDR3 has 17 residues. Germline values: CDR1 SGHVS, CDR2 FNYEAQ. Trimming shortened V by 2 bases and J by 0 bases, and 16 bases separated the two germline ends. The CDR3 sequence is CASSLSGPGELNTEAFF. The CDR3 DNA sequence: TGTGCCAGCAGCTTATCTGGGCCAGGGGAATTGAACACTGAAGCTTTCTTT.

This clone showed up just once. The chain employs TRBV7-9 and TRBJ2-5; 11 bases match TRBD2. The V segment lost 5 bases and the J segment 7 bases; nucleotides outside the gene matches: 9. This CDR3 contains 15 residues. From germline, CDR1 is SEHNR and CDR2 FQNEAQ (reference sequence). In nucleotides, the CDR3 is TGTGCCAGCAGCCAAATAGCGGGAGGGCCGGGGACCCAGTACTTC. The encoded protein is CASSQIAGGPGTQYF.

The chain carries TRBV11-2 and TRBJ2-7; 12 bases are shared with TRBD2. The V segment lost 5 bases and the J segment 3 bases; nucleotides outside the gene matches: 2. Looked up from germline, CDR1 is SGHAT and CDR2 is FQNNGV. The CDR3 consists of 14 residues. CDR3: CASSLGLAGYEQYF. Here the CDR3 DNA reads TGTGCCAGCAGCCTGGGACTAGCGGGCTACGAGCAGTACTTC.

V gene TRBV5-6 combines with J gene TRBJ2-7; no definite D call. The CDR3 totals 11 residues. V gave up 1 base and J gave up 8 bases, with 7 bases separating them. The germline gives CDR1 SGHDT, CDR2 YYEEEE. CDR3 protein: CASSLYSQQYF. For the CDR3, the DNA is TGTGCCAGCAGCTTGTATAGCCAGCAGTACTTC.

The rearrangement links TRBV28 to TRBJ2-3; D may be TRBD1 (6 bases). The CDR3 spans 14 residues. Germline V CDR1 and CDR2: MDHEN, SYDVKM. Trimming took off 5 bases at V and 4 bases at J, with 13 bases between the two ends. The CDR3 nucleotides are TGTGCCAGCAGTACGACAGGCGAGGCAGATACGCAGTATTTT. This gives the protein CASSTTGEADTQYF.

The V gene is TRBV7-3, the J gene TRBJ2-1; 8 positions match TRBD2. The CDR3 spans 14 residues. Germline CDR1 and CDR2: SGHTA and FQGTGA. J lost 8 bases, V lost 3 bases, and 6 bases had no gene match. The CDR3 region is CASSFAGRGDEQFF. The CDR3 DNA is TGTGCCAGCAGCTTTGCCGGGAGGGGCGATGAGCAGTTCTTC.

The V call is TRBV5-1, the J call TRBJ2-1, with 10 bases matching TRBD2. The CDR3 runs to 16 residues. Germline-derived CDR1 and CDR2 are SGHRS and YFSETQ. V lost 0 bases and J lost 9; bases outside the gene matches: 9. The CDR3 is CASSLGAGGPYGEQFF. CDR3 in DNA: TGCGCCAGCAGCTTGGGAGCGGGAGGGCCTTATGGTGAGCAGTTCTTC.

The chain recombines TRBV13 with TRBJ2-3; TRBD1 agrees at 10 bases. The CDR3 has 18 amino acids. Trimming cost V 4 bases and J 2 bases; bases outside gene matches: 12. Germline V lookup: CDR1 PRHDT, CDR2 FYEKMQ (reference sequence). CDR3 residues: CASSSKIWDRGITDTQYF. The CDR3 DNA reads as TGTGCCAGCAGCTCGAAGATTTGGGACAGGGGAATCACAGATACGCAGTATTTT.

V gene TRBV6-5 combines with J gene TRBJ1-5, with D hard to call. V was cut by 6 bases and J by 3 bases, with 6 bases left in between. This CDR3 comprises 12 residues. Looked up from germline, CDR1 is MNHEY and CDR2 is SVGAGI. The CDR3: CASSPTNQPQHF. CDR3 coding DNA: TGTGCCAGCAGCCCTACCAATCAGCCCCAGCATTTT.

The V and J genes are TRBV18 and TRBJ2-7; 9 nucleotides line up with TRBD1. Germline CDR1 is KGHSH and CDR2 is LQKENI. The CDR3 is 14 amino acids. The junction had 5 bases not matched to a gene; V was cut back by 6 bases and J by 2 bases. CDR3 protein: CASSTGGSAYEQYF. As DNA, the CDR3 is TGTGCCAGCTCCACAGGGGGCAGCGCCTACGAGCAGTACTTC.

A note on this clone: The identical CDR3 is also encoded by other nucleotide sequences in the sample. The chain recombines TRBV11-3 with TRBJ2-1, with D perhaps matching TRBD2 (5 bases). V was cut by 5 bases and J by 0 bases, with 8 bases left in between. The germline V gene has CDR1 SGHNT and CDR2 YENEEA. This CDR3 comprises 14 residues. CDR3 bases: TGTGCCAGCAGCCCTGGAGGCTCCTACAATGAGCAGTTCTTC. Protein sequence: CASSPGGSYNEQFF.

This clone was seen only once. The J gene is TRBJ2-7, the V gene TRBV6-1, with D uncertain. The CDR3 contains 13 residues. The V and J ends lost 10 bases and 2 bases respectively, with 15 bases between them. Germline values: CDR1 MNHNS, CDR2 SASEGT. CDR3 in amino acids: CATQKGQTYEQYF. CDR3 bases: TGTGCCACCCAAAAGGGCCAGACCTACGAGCAGTACTTC.

This chain links TRBV7-6 with TRBJ2-7, with D uncertain. Germline V gene data show CDR1 as SGHVS and CDR2 as FNYEAQ. This CDR3 comprises 16 residues. Trimming took 5 bases from V and 0 from J, leaving 17 bases between them. The chain's CDR3 is CASSPQMAGYSYEQYF. The CDR3 coding sequence is TGTGCCAGCAGCCCCCAGATGGCCGGGTACTCCTACGAGCAGTACTTC. The entire variable domain, with the rest obtained from reference TRBV7-6 and TRBJ2-7, is as follows: GAGVSQSPRYKVTKRGQDVALRCDPISGHVSLYWYRQALGQGPEFLTYFNYEAQQDKSGLPNDRFSAERPEGSISTLTIQRTEQRDSAMYRCASSPQMAGYSYEQYFGPGTRLTVT.

CDR3 protein: CASSLGTGDEAFF. The DNA for the CDR3 is TGTGCCAGCAGCTTGGGGACAGGGGATGAAGCTTTCTTT. The genes are TRBV5-6 and TRBJ1-1; 9 bases are shared with TRBD1. The CDR3 spans 13 residues. After removal of 0 bases from V and 7 bases from J, the junction contained 1 base not matched to a gene. Germline V gene lookup returns CDR1 SGHDT and CDR2 YYEEEE.

This sequence joins TRBV19 and TRBJ1-2; TRBD1 matches at 7 bases. Looked up from germline, CDR1 is LNHDA and CDR2 is SQIVND (reference sequence). V was clipped by 9 bases and J by 4 bases; unmatched bases: 11. There are 14 residues in the CDR3. As DNA, the CDR3 is TGTGCCAGCGGAACGAGACAGGGCGCCTATGGCTACACCTTC. Amino acids: CASGTRQGAYGYTF.

The chain carries TRBV18 and TRBJ2-1; 7 bases are a match to TRBD2. This CDR3 is 16 amino acids long. With 0 bases clipped from V and 7 bases from J, the junction kept 9 bases outside the gene matches. Germline V gene data show CDR1 as KGHSH and CDR2 as LQKENI. CDR3 bases: TGTGCCAGCTCACCACCGGTCGGTCGGGGGGAGAATGAGCAGTTCTTC. It encodes CASSPPVGRGENEQFF.

The CDR3 sequence is CASTSPGRYEQYF. In DNA, the CDR3 is TGTGCCAGCACCTCGCCGGGGCGGTACGAGCAGTACTTC. This chain links TRBV2 with TRBJ2-7; D is tentatively TRBD1 or TRBD2 (5 bases each). Trimming left V 7 bases short and J 4 bases short, with 14 bases between. CDR3 length: 13 amino acids. The germline gives CDR1 SNHLY, CDR2 FYNNEI. The entire variable domain, with the rest obtained from reference TRBV2 and TRBJ2-7, is as follows: EPEVTQTPSHQVTQMGQEVILRCVPISNHLYFYWYRQILGQKVEFLVSFYNNEISEKSEIFDDQFSVERPDGSNFTLKIRSTKLEDSAMYFCASTSPGRYEQYFGPGTRLTVT.